The text below deals with one T cell receptor (beta chain). Its target is not known. The source of the sample is a study of CD8 T cells in ankylosing spondylitis. Overall study results and limits: A TCR beta motif of several highly homologous variants seemed to mark ankylosing spondylitis blood. CD8+ disease-linked clones were present at relatively low frequencies in blood.

Trimming stripped 0 bases from V and 5 bases from J, with 8 bases between. Germline V gene data show CDR1 as SGHRS and CDR2 as YFSETQ. This CDR3 contains 14 residues. Using quantitative 5'-RACE with molecular barcodes, the authors made TCR beta libraries. One entry per CDR3 protein, called by TCRdb with MiXCR from the 5' RACE reads. Altogether roughly 130,000 distinct CDR3 sequences are present, 6.5% to 9% being singletons, with the ten largest covering less than 15%. The genes are TRBV5-1 and TRBJ1-4, with D possibly matching TRBD1 (6 bases). The sequence was collected from a male donor with ankylosing spondylitis or in good health (not recorded which). The specimen was blood, either unsorted or a sorted T cell fraction (not recorded which). CDR3 sequence: CASSLARGNEKLFF. CDR3 DNA: TGCGCCAGCAGCTTGGCTAGGGGGAATGAAAAACTGTTTTTT.